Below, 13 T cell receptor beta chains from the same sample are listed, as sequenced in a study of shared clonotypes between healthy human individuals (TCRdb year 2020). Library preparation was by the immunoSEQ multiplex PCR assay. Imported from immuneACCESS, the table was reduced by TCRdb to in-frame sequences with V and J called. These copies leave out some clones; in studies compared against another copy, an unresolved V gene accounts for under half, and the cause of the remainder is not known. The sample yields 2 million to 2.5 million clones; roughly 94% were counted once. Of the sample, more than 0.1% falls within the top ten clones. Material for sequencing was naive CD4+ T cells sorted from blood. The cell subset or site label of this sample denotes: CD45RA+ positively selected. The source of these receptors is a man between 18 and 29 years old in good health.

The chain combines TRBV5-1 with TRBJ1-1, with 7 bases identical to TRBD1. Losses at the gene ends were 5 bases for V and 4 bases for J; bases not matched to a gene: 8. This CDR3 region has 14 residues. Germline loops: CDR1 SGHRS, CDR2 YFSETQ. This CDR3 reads CASRRQGESTEAFF. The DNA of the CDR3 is TGCGCCAGCAGAAGACAGGGTGAGAGCACTGAAGCTTTCTTT.

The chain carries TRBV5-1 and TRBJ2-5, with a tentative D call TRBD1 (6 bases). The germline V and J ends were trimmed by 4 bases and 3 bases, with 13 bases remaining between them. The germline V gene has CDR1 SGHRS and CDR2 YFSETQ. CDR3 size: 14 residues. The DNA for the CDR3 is TGCGCCAGCAGCCACGGTGACAGGAAAGAGACCCAGTACTTC. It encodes CASSHGDRKETQYF.

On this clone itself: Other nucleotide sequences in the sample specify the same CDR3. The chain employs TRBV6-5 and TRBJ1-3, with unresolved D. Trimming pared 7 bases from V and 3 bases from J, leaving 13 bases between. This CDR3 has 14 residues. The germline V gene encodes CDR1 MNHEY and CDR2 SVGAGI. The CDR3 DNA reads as TGTGCCAGCACCCCCGCCGGGAGTGGAAACACCATATATTTT. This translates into CASTPAGSGNTIYF.

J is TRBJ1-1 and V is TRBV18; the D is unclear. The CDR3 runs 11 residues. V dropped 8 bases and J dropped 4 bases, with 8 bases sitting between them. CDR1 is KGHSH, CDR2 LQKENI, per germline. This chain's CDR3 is CASLASTEAFF. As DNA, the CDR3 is TGTGCCAGCCTGGCGTCCACTGAAGCTTTCTTT. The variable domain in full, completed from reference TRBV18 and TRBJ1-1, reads NAGVMQNPRHLVRRRGQEARLRCSPMKGHSHVYWYRQLPEEGLKFMVYLQKENIIDESGMPKERFSAEFPKEGPSILRIQQVVRGDSAAYFCASLASTEAFFGQGTRLTVV.

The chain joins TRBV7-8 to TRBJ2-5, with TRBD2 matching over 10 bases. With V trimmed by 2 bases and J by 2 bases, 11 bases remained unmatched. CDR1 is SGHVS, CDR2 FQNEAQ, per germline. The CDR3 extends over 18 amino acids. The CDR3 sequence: CASSLRPTSGWEQETQYF. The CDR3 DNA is TGTGCCAGCAGCTTACGCCCGACTAGCGGGTGGGAACAAGAGACCCAGTACTTC.

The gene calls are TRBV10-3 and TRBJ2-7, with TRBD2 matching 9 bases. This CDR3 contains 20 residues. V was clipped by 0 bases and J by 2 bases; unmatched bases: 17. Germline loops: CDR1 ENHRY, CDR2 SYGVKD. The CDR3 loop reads CAISESRPDYAGGRTYEQYF. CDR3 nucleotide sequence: TGTGCCATCAGTGAGTCAAGGCCTGACTATGCGGGGGGGCGCACCTACGAGCAGTACTTC.

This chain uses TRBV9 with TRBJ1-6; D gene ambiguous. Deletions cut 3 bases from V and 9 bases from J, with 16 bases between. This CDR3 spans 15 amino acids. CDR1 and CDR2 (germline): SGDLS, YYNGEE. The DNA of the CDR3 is TGTGCCAGCAGCGAAAAGGGCCAAGGGTTTTCACCCCTCCACTTT. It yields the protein CASSEKGQGFSPLHF.

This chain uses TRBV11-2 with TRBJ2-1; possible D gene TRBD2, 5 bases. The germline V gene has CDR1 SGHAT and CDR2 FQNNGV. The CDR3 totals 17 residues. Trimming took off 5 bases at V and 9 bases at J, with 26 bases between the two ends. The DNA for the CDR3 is TGTGCCAGCAGCCTTAGAAGACCCACAAGAAGAGAGGGTGAGCAGTTCTTC. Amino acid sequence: CASSLRRPTRREGEQFF. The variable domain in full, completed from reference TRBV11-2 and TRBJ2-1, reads EAGVAQSPRYKIIEKRQSVAFWCNPISGHATLYWYQQILGQGPKLLIQFQNNGVVDDSQLPKDRFSAERLKGVDSTLKIQPAKLEDSAVYLCASSLRRPTRREGEQFFGPGTRLTVL.

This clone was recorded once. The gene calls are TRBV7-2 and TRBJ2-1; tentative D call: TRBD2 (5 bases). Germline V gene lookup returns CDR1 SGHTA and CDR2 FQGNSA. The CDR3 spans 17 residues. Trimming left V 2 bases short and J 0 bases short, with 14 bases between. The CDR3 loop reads CASSLQGIGSSYNEQFF. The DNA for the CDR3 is TGTGCCAGCAGCTTACAAGGGATAGGGAGCTCCTACAATGAGCAGTTCTTC.

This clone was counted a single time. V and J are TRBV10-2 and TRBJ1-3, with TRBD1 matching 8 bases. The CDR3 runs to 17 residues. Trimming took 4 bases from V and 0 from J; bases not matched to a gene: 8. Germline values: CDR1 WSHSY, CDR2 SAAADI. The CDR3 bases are TGCGCCAGCAGTGGCCCTGGACAGGGCAGCTCTGGAAACACCATATATTTT. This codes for CASSGPGQGSSGNTIYF.

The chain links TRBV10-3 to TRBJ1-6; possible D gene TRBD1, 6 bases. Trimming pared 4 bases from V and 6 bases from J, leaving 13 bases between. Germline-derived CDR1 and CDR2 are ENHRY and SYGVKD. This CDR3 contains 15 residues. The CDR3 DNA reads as TGTGCCATCAGTGTACAGGGTCCGCTTAATTCACCCCTCCACTTT. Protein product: CAISVQGPLNSPLHF.

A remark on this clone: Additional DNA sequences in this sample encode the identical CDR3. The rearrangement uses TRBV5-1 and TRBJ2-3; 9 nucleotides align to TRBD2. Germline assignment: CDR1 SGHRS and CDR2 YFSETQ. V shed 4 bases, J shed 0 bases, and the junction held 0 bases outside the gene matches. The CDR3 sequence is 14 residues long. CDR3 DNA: TGCGCCAGCAGCGCGGGGGGGAGCACAGATACGCAGTATTTT. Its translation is CASSAGGSTDTQYF. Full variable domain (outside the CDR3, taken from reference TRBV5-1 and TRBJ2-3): KAGVTQTPRYLIKTRGQQVTLSCSPISGHRSVSWYQQTPGQGLQFLFEYFSETQRNKGNFPGRFSGRQFSNSRSEMNVSTLELGDSALYLCASSAGGSTDTQYFGPGTRLTVL.

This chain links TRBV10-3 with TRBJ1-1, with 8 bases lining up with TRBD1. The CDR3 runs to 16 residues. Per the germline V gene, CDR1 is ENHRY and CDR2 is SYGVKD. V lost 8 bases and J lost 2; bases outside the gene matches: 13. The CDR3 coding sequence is TGTGCCATCCGACGGGACAGGTCCCGGGGAAACACTGAAGCTTTCTTT. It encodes CAIRRDRSRGNTEAFF.